This T cell receptor (beta chain) is from a study of shared clonotypes between healthy human individuals. A split of CD4+ cells into CD45RA+ naive and CD45RA-negative memory subsets was performed. Here immunoSEQ multiplex PCR was the method, and the copy in TCRdb shows in-frame clones only, minus some. The sample lists under 750,000 clones, around 77% occurring once. Germline assignment: CDR1 SGHTA and CDR2 FQGNSA. The CDR3 is 13 amino acids. V was cut by 5 bases and J by 5 bases, with 12 bases left in between. This clone showed up just a few times. What it binds is not known. Notes on the study in general: Clonotype sharing across several donors was observed for about 5.2% of naive CD4 clonotypes.

This chain joins TRBV7-2 and TRBJ2-5; D is unresolved. The receptor's source is a woman between 25 and 40 years old in good health. Material for sequencing was memory CD4+ T cells sorted from blood. Documented subset: CD45RA-negative fraction. The CDR3 spells CASSRTTKETQYF. In DNA form, the CDR3 reads TGTGCCAGCAGCCGAACCACAAAGGAGACCCAGTACTTC. Looking up the rest from reference TRBV7-2 and TRBJ2-5 gives the full variable domain: GAGVSQSPSNKVTEKGKDVELRCDPISGHTALYWYRQSLGQGLEFLIYFQGNSAPDKSGLPSDRFSAERTGGSVSTLTIQRTQQEDSAVYLCASSRTTKETQYFGPGTRLLVL.